These 12 T cell receptor beta chains originate from one sample sequenced in a study of T cell responses to AZD1222 COVID-19 vaccine. Clones were read by immunoSEQ multiplex PCR, and TCRdb kept only the in-frame ones, dropping some. Counted here are about 92,000 clones, about nine tenths occurring once; the ten biggest clones make up 22%. The sample consisted of peripheral blood, taken on day 0 of AZD1222 vaccination. The origin of the receptors is an adult in good health.

This sequence joins TRBV10-3 and TRBJ1-4; 8 bases are a match to TRBD1. The CDR3 is 14 residues long. V lost 10 bases, J lost 11 bases, and 15 bases stayed unmatched. The germline V gene has CDR1 ENHRY and CDR2 SYGVKD. CDR3 coding DNA: TGTGCCAGTTCCCCTGGACAGGGATGGGTTAAACTGTTTTTT. It specifies CASSPGQGWVKLFF.

The CDR3 DNA reads TGTGCCAGCTCAGCCGACAGAGCCGGGGAGCTGTTTTTT. Its translation is CASSADRAGELFF. The chain recombines TRBV18 with TRBJ2-2; perhaps TRBD1 as D (5 bases). Germline loops: CDR1 KGHSH, CDR2 LQKENI. The CDR3 has 13 amino acids. The V end lost 5 bases, the J end lost 6 bases, and 10 bases lay between the germline ends. Using reference TRBV18 and TRBJ2-2 for the parts outside the CDR3, the full variable domain is NAGVMQNPRHLVRRRGQEARLRCSPMKGHSHVYWYRQLPEEGLKFMVYLQKENIIDESGMPKERFSAEFPKEGPSILRIQQVVRGDSAAYFCASSADRAGELFFGEGSRLTVL.

The DNA of the CDR3 is TGTGCCAGCAGCTTAGCGGGGGAAGCTTATGGCTACACCTTC. It codes for CASSLAGEAYGYTF. This chain links TRBV11-1 with TRBJ1-2, with D possibly matching TRBD1 (5 bases). The germline gives CDR1 SGHAT, CDR2 FQDESV (reference sequence). The CDR3 is 14 residues long. The germline V and J ends were trimmed by 0 bases and 5 bases, with 10 bases remaining between them.

The V call is TRBV6-2 or TRBV6-3, the J call TRBJ2-4, with a weak D call TRBD1 (6 bases). This CDR3 is built from 16 residues. Germline V lookup: CDR1 MNHEY, CDR2 SVGEGT. V was pared by 5 bases and J by 0 bases, with 14 bases between. The DNA of the CDR3 is TGTGCCAGCAGTCGCGGACAGTTCTTAGCCAAAAACATTCAGTACTTC. It encodes CASSRGQFLAKNIQYF.

The chain couples TRBV3-1 (or the pseudogene TRBV3-2) to TRBJ1-2; no clear D. The CDR3 length is 13 residues. Germline V CDR1 and CDR2: LGHDT, YNNKEL (reference sequence). Trimming pared 1 base from V and 6 bases from J, leaving 9 bases between. Here the CDR3 reads CASSQGRRNGYTF. For the CDR3, the DNA is TGTGCCAGCAGCCAAGGAAGGAGAAATGGCTACACCTTC.

This chain uses TRBV6-5 with TRBJ1-2; possible D gene TRBD1, 6 bases. V lost 0 bases and J lost 4, with 12 bases in between. This CDR3 spans 15 amino acids. Germline CDR1 and CDR2: MNHEY and SVGAGI. Here the CDR3 reads CASSYSGRGGYGYTF. The CDR3 DNA reads TGTGCCAGCAGTTACTCTGGGAGGGGGGGCTATGGCTACACCTTC.

The chain couples TRBV5-1 to TRBJ2-1, with D perhaps matching TRBD1 or TRBD2 (5 bases each). V was shortened by 3 bases and J by 8 bases, with 15 bases between the two germline ends. CDR1 is SGHRS, CDR2 YFSETQ, per germline. CDR3 length: 14 amino acids. The CDR3 reads CASSWDPMTDEQFF. CDR3 bases: TGCGCCAGCAGCTGGGACCCCATGACGGATGAGCAGTTCTTC.

This chain links TRBV18 with TRBJ1-5, with a weak D call TRBD1 (5 bases). The CDR3 loop spans 15 amino acids. Germline lookup yields CDR1 KGHSH and CDR2 LQKENI. V lost 3 bases and J 1 base, leaving 10 bases between the germline ends. CDR3 nucleotide sequence: TGTGCCAGCTCACCGAGTCAGGGCAGCAATCAGCCCCAGCATTTT. Translating it yields CASSPSQGSNQPQHF.

V gene TRBV7-8 combines with J gene TRBJ1-1; D is unclear. Between the trimmed V and J ends, which lost 2 bases and 0 bases, there was a span of 16 bases. The V gene's germline CDR1 is SGHVS and CDR2 FQNEAQ. The CDR3 has 17 residues. The CDR3 DNA follows: TGTGCCAGCAGCTTATCCCCGACGCTTACAATGAACACTGAAGCTTTCTTT. Translation: CASSLSPTLTMNTEAFF.

The CDR3 loop is CASSENRGLRSPLHF. DNA for the CDR3: TGTGCCAGCAGTGAAAACAGGGGGCTACGATCACCCCTCCACTTT. The chain recombines TRBV2 with TRBJ1-6, with 9 bases fitting TRBD1. The V gene end was trimmed by 2 bases and the J gene end by 10 bases; junction bases not matched to a gene: 6. There are 15 residues in the CDR3. Germline V gene data show CDR1 as SNHLY and CDR2 as FYNNEI.

This clone was seen once. V usage is TRBV6-4 and J usage is TRBJ2-1; 10 nucleotides align to TRBD2. J gave up 4 bases and V 4 bases, and 4 bases lay outside the gene matches. CDR3 size: 15 residues. Germline CDR1 reads MRHNA; CDR2 reads SNTAGT. The CDR3 is CASSAASGGYNEQFF. CDR3 coding DNA: TGTGCCAGCAGTGCCGCTAGCGGGGGTTACAATGAGCAGTTCTTC.

The chain couples TRBV10-3 to TRBJ1-5; D is unresolved. Germline CDR1 is ENHRY and CDR2 is SYGVKD. The CDR3 extends over 15 amino acids. V was trimmed by 6 bases and J by 2 bases, leaving 14 bases between them. Here the CDR3 reads CAISEGLGGNQPQHF. The CDR3 nucleotides are TGTGCCATCAGCGAAGGACTGGGAGGCAATCAGCCCCAGCATTTT.